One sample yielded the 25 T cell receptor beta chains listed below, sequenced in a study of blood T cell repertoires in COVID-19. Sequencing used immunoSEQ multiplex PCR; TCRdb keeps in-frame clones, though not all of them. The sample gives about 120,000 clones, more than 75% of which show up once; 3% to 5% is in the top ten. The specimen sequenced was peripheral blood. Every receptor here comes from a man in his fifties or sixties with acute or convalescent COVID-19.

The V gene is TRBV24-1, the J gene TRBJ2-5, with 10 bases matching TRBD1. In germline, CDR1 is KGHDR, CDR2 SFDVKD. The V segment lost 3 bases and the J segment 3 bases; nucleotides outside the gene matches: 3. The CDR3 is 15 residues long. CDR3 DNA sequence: TGTGCCACCAGTGATGCCGGACAGGGGGAAGAGACCCAGTACTTC. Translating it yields CATSDAGQGEETQYF.

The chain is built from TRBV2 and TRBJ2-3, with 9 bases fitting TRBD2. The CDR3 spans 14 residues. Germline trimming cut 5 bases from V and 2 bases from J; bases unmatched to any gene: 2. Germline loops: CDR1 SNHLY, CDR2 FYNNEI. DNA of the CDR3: TGTGCCAGCAGTCTAGCGGGATACACAGATACGCAGTATTTT. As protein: CASSLAGYTDTQYF.

CDR3 coding DNA: TGTGCCAGCAGGGGGGGTATCAGCAATCAGCCCCAGCATTTT. Translated: CASRGGISNQPQHF. The rearrangement joins TRBV2 to TRBJ1-5; maybe TRBD1 (5 bases). The V gene's germline CDR1 is SNHLY and CDR2 FYNNEI. The V end lost 6 bases, the J end lost 1 base, and 10 bases lay between the germline ends. This CDR3 has 14 residues.

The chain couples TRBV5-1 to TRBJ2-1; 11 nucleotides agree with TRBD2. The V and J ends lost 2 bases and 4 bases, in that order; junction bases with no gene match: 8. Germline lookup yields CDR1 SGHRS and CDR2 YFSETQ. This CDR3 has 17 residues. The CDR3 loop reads CASSFGSGTSGYNEQFF. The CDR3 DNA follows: TGCGCCAGCAGCTTTGGCAGCGGGACTAGCGGATACAATGAGCAGTTCTTC.

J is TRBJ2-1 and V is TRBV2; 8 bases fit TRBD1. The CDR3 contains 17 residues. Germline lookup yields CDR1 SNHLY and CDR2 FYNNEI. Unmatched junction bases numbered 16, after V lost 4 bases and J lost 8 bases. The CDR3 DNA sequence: TGTGCCAGCAGTGTGAATTACCGGGACAGGACAATCGATGAGCAGTTCTTC. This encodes CASSVNYRDRTIDEQFF.

CDR3 region: CASSLTGVPYNEQFF. The CDR3 coding sequence is TGTGCCAGCAGCCTTACAGGGGTCCCCTACAATGAGCAGTTCTTC. V gene TRBV5-5 combines with J gene TRBJ2-1, with 7 bases identical to TRBD1. The CDR3 has 15 residues. With 4 bases clipped from V and 2 bases from J, the junction kept 6 bases outside the gene matches. Germline-derived CDR1 and CDR2 are SGHKS and YYEKEE (reference sequence).

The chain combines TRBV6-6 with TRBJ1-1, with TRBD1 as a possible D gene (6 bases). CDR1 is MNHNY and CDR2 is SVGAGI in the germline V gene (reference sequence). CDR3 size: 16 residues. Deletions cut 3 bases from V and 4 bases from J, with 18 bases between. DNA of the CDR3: TGTGCCAGCAGTTATGGGTTGAGGGCAGGGGCCACTGAAGCTTTCTTT. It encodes CASSYGLRAGATEAFF.

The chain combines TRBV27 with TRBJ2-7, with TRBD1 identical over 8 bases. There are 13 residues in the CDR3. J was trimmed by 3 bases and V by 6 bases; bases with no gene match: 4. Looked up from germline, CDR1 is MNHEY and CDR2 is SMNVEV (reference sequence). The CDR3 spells CASRGQESYEQYF. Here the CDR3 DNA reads TGTGCCAGCAGGGGACAGGAAAGCTACGAGCAGTACTTC.

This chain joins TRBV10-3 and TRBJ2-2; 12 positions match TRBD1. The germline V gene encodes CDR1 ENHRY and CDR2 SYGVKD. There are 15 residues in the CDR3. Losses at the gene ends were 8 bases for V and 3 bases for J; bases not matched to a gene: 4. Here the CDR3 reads CAIGDRGQDTGELFF. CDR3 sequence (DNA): TGTGCCATCGGGGACAGGGGGCAGGACACCGGGGAGCTGTTTTTT.

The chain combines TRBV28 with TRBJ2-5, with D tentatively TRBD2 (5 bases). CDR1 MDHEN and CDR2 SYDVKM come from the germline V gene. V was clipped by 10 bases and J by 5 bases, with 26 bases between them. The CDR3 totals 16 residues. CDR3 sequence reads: CATSPLEGAPRETQYF. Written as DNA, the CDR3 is TGTGCCACCTCACCCCTCGAGGGCGCGCCCCGGGAGACCCAGTACTTC.

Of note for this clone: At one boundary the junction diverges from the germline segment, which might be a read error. The CDR3 protein is CASSLGSGQETQYF. As DNA, the CDR3 is TGTGCTAGCAGCTTAGGTAGCGGCCAAGAGACCCAGTACTTC. The chain joins TRBV7-7 to TRBJ2-5; D may be TRBD2 (6 bases). The CDR3 is made up of 14 amino acids. Germline V gives CDR1 SSHAT, CDR2 FNYEAQ (reference sequence).

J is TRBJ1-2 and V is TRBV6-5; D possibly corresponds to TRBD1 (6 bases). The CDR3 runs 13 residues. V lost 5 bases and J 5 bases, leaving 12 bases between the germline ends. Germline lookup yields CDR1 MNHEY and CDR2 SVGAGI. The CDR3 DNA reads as TGTGCCAGCAGTCCCGGGACAAAATATGGCTACACCTTC. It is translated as CASSPGTKYGYTF.

CDR3 amino acids: CASSLYASGSTDTQYF. The CDR3 region has the DNA TGTGCCAGCAGCTTATATGCTAGCGGGAGCACAGATACGCAGTATTTT. J is TRBJ2-3 and V is TRBV7-9; 8 bases map to TRBD2. V lost 2 bases and J lost 0; bases outside the gene matches: 4. The CDR3 runs 16 residues. CDR1 SEHNR and CDR2 FQNEAQ come from the germline V gene (reference sequence).

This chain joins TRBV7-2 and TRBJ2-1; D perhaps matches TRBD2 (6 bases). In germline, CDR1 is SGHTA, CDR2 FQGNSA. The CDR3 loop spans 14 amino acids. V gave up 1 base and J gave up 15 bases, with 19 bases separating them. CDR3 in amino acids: CASSLDFLRDLRFF. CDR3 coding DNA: TGTGCCAGCAGCTTAGATTTCTTGAGGGACTTGCGGTTCTTC.

CDR3: CASSLEVSRGPTDTQYF. The CDR3 DNA sequence: TGTGCCAGCAGCTTAGAAGTCTCGCGGGGTCCCACAGATACGCAGTATTTT. The rearrangement uses TRBV11-2 and TRBJ2-3; a possible D gene is TRBD2 (6 bases). In germline, CDR1 is SGHAT, CDR2 FQNNGV. The V end lost 0 bases, the J end lost 2 bases, and 15 bases lay between the germline ends. This CDR3 has 17 amino acids.

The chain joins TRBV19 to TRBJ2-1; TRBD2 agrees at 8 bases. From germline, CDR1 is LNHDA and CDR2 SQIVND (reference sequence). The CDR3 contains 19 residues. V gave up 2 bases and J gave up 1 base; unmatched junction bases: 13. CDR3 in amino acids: CASSIWKWSGSWSYNEQFF. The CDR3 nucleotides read TGTGCCAGTAGTATATGGAAATGGAGCGGGAGTTGGTCCTACAATGAGCAGTTCTTC.

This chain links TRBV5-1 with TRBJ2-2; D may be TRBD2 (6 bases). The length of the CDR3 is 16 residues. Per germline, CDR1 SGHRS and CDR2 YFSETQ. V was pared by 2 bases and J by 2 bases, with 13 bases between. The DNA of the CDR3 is TGCGCCAGCAGCTTAAATCCGGGGACTAACACCGGGGAGCTGTTTTTT. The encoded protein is CASSLNPGTNTGELFF. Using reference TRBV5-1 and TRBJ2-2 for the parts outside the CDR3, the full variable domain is KAGVTQTPRYLIKTRGQQVTLSCSPISGHRSVSWYQQTPGQGLQFLFEYFSETQRNKGNFPGRFSGRQFSNSRSEMNVSTLELGDSALYLCASSLNPGTNTGELFFGEGSRLTVL.

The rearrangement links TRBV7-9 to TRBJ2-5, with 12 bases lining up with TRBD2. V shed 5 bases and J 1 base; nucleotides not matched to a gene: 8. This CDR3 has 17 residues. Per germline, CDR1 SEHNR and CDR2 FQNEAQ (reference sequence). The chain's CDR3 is CASSPTSSGRAQETQYF. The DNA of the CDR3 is TGTGCCAGCAGCCCCACCTCTAGCGGGAGGGCCCAAGAGACCCAGTACTTC.

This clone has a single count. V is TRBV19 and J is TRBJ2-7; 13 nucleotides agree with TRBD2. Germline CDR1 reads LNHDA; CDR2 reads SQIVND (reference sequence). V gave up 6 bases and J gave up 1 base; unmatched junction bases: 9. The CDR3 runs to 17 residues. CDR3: CASSSRTSGSFSYEQYF. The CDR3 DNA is TGTGCCAGTAGCTCCCGGACTAGCGGGAGTTTTTCCTACGAGCAGTACTTC.

Written as DNA, the CDR3 is TGTGCCAGCAGCCAAGGGCGTAGCCCTGCCATCACAGATACGCAGTATTTT. Residues: CASSQGRSPAITDTQYF. This rearrangement joins TRBV3-1 (or the pseudogene TRBV3-2) to TRBJ2-3; D unclear. V was clipped by 1 base and J by 2 bases, with 16 bases between them. The CDR3 totals 17 residues. Germline CDR1 LGHDT, CDR2 YNNKEL (reference sequence).

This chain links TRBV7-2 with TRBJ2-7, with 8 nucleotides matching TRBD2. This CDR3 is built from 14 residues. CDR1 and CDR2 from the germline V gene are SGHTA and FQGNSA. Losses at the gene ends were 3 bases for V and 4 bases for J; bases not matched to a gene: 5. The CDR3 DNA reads TGTGCCAGCAGCTTGGCGGGAGGAAGGTACGAGCAGTACTTC. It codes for CASSLAGGRYEQYF.

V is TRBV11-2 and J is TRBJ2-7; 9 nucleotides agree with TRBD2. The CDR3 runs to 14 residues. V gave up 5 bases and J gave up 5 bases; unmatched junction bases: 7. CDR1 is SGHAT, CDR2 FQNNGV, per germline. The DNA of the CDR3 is TGTGCCAGCAGCCCTAGCGGGGTCGCCCACGAGCAGTACTTC. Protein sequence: CASSPSGVAHEQYF.

CDR3 nucleotide sequence: TGCGCCAGCAGAAAAGGGAGGAGCGTGGAGACCCAGTACTTC. This translates into CASRKGRSVETQYF. The rearrangement uses TRBV5-1 and TRBJ2-5; TRBD2 is a possible D gene (6 bases). Trimming took off 5 bases at V and 5 bases at J, with 16 bases between the two ends. The CDR3 is 14 amino acids. The germline CDR1 and CDR2 sequences are SGHRS and YFSETQ.

The CDR3 spells CASSLSGVGSGNTIYF. CDR3 nucleotide sequence: TGCGCCAGCAGCTTGTCAGGGGTCGGCTCTGGAAACACCATATATTTT. The chain recombines TRBV5-1 with TRBJ1-3; tentative D call: TRBD1 (6 bases). The CDR3 runs to 16 residues. V was pared by 1 base and J by 0 bases, with 11 bases between. Germline V gene data show CDR1 as SGHRS and CDR2 as YFSETQ.

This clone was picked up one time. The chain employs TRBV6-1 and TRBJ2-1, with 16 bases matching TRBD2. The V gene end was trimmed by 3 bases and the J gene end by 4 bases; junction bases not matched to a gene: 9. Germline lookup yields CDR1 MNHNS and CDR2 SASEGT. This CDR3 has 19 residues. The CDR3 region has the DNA TGTGCCAGCAGTGATTTTGGGGGGACTAGCGGGAGGGGATACAATGAGCAGTTCTTC. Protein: CASSDFGGTSGRGYNEQFF.